The rows below give T cell receptor beta chains drawn from one sample of a study of T cell responses to AZD1222 COVID-19 vaccine. TCRdb's table, derived via immunoSEQ multiplex PCR, lists solely in-frame clones and lacks some. The repertoire holds fewer than 180,000 clones, with about 92% as singletons. The material sequenced was peripheral blood, taken 28 days after the second AZD1222 dose. These receptors came from an adult who received the AZD1222 COVID-19 vaccine. CDR3s include the opening cysteine and the closing phenylalanine or tryptophan. Only part of the rows carry a size: once, few, many, or a class if the clone is expanded.

TRBJ1-2 once 13 TRBV2 CASSEGQRYGYTF
TRBJ2-3 once 15 TRBV7-8 CASVSPFEGTDTQYF
TRBJ2-7 - 16 TRBV30 CAWSVGLAGGSYEQYF
TRBJ2-2 - 16 TRBV3-1/TRBV3-2 CASSEPGQGFPGELFF
TRBJ1-1 - 14 TRBV9 CASSVPYTGPEAFF
TRBJ2-4 - 18 TRBV6-2/TRBV6-3 CASSRLLQGPPAKNIQYF
TRBJ1-2 - 13 TRBV27 CASSPGTGYGYTF
TRBJ1-1 - 15 TRBV30 CAWSVLRGMNTEAFF
TRBJ2-5 few 12 TRBV14 CASSQDRYYQYF
TRBJ2-1 - 14 TRBV11-3 CASSPGTGYNEQFF
TRBJ2-7 - 14 TRBV6-5 CASSYSGTAYEQYF
TRBJ2-3 - 14 TRBV29-1 CSVEDLRPVDTQYF
TRBJ1-4 - 14 TRBV5-1 CASSYQGIDEKLFF
TRBJ2-3 - 16 TRBV15 CATSRVLAGVSDTQYF
TRBJ1-2 - 18 TRBV7-9 CASSLWLGRAELSYGYTF
TRBJ2-2 - 20 TRBV4-2 CASSPQLGILAGVFTGELFF
TRBJ2-1 once 15 TRBV27 CASSLNHRRRNEQFF
TRBJ2-7 - 16 TRBV7-8 CASSPLVLAGFYEQYF
TRBJ1-5 - 15 TRBV28 CASSDKTGADQPQHF
TRBJ2-3 - 15 TRBV5-1 CASSFPSQGTDTQYF
TRBJ1-1 - 12 TRBV27 CASRRTGSEAFF
TRBJ2-7 - 11 TRBV20-1 CSVVGSYEQYF
TRBJ1-3 - 16 TRBV5-1 CASSLNGGSSGNTIYF
TRBJ2-7 - 13 TRBV5-1 CASSSRQSYEQYF
TRBJ1-1 - 15 TRBV28 CASRVSGQGFTEAFF